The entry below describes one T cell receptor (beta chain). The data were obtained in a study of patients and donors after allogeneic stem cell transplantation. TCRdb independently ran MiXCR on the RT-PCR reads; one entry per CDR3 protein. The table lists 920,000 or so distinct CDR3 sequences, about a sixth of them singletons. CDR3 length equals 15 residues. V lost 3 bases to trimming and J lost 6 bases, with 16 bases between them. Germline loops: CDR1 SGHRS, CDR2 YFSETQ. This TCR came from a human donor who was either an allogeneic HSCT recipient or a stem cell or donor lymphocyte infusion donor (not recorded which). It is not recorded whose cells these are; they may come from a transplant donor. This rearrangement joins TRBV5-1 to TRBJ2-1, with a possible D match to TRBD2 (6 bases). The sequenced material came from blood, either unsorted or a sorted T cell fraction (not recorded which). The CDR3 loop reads CASSSSSARFNEQFF. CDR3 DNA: TGCGCCAGCAGCTCCTCTAGCGCGAGATTCAATGAGCAGTTCTTC.